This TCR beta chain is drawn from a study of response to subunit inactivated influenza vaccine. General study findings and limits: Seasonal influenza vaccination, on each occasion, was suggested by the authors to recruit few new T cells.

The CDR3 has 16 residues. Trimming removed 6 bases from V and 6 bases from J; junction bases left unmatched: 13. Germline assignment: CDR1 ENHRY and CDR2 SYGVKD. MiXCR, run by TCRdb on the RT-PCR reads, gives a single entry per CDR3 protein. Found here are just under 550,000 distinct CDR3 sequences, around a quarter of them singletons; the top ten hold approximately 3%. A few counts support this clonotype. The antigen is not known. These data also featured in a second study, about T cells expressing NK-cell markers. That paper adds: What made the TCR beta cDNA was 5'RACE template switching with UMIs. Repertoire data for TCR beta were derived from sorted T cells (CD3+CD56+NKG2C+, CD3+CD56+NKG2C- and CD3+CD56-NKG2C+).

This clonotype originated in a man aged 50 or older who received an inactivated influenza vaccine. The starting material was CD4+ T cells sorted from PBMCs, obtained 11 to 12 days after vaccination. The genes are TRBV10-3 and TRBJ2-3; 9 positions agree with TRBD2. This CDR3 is CAISQSGGRVGDTQYF. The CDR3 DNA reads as TGTGCCATCAGCCAGTCCGGCGGGAGGGTGGGGGATACGCAGTATTTT.